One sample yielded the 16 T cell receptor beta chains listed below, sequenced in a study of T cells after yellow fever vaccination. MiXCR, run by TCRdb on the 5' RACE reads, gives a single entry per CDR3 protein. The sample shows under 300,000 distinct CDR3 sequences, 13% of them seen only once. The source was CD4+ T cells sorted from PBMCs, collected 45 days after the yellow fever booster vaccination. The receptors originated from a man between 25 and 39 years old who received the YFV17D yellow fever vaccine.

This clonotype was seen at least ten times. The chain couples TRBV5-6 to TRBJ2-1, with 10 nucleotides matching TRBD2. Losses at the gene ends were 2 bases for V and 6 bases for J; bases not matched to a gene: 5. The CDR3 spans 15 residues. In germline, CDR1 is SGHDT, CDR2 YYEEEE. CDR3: CASSFSSGSRNEQFF. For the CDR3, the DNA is TGTGCCAGCAGCTTCTCTAGCGGGAGTCGCAATGAGCAGTTCTTC. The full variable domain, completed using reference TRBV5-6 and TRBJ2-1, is DAGVTQSPTHLIKTRGQQVTLRCSPKSGHDTVSWYQQALGQGPQFIFQYYEEEERQRGNFPDRFSGHQFPNYSSELNVNALLLGDSALYLCASSFSSGSRNEQFFGPGTRLTVL.

DNA for the CDR3: TGTGCCAGCACCCCGCTACAGGGGGAGGGTTCAAATGGCTACACCTTC. It yields the protein CASTPLQGEGSNGYTF. The V gene is TRBV11-2, the J gene TRBJ1-2; TRBD1 matches 8 bases. In germline, CDR1 is SGHAT, CDR2 FQNNGV. This CDR3 contains 16 residues. Trimming cost V 7 bases and J 6 bases; bases outside gene matches: 16. Using reference TRBV11-2 and TRBJ1-2 for the parts outside the CDR3, the full variable domain is EAGVAQSPRYKIIEKRQSVAFWCNPISGHATLYWYQQILGQGPKLLIQFQNNGVVDDSQLPKDRFSAERLKGVDSTLKIQPAKLEDSAVYLCASTPLQGEGSNGYTFGSGTRLTVV.

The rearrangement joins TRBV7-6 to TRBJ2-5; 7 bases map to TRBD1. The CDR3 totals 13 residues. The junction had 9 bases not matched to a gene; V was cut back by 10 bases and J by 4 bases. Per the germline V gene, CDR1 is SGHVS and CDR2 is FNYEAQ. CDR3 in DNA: TGTGCCACCGCAAGGTCAGGGGGAGAGACCCAGTACTTC. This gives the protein CATARSGGETQYF.

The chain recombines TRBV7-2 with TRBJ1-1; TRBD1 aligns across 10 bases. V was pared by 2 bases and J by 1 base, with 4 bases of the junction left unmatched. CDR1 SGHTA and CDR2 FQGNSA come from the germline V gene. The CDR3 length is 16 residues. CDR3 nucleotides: TGTGCCAGCAGCTTATTCGGGACAGGGGCGAACACTGAAGCTTTCTTT. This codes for CASSLFGTGANTEAFF.

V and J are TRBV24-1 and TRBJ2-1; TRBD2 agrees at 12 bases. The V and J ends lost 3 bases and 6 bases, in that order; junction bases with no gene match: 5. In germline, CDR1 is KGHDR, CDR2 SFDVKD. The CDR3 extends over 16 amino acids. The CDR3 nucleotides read TGTGCCACCAGTGATCGTGCTAGCGGGAGGGCCAATGAGCAGTTCTTC. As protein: CATSDRASGRANEQFF.

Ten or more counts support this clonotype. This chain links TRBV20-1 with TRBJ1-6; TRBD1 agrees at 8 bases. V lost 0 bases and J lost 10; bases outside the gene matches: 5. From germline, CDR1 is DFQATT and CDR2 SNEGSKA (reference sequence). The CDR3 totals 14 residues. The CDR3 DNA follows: TGCAGTGCTAGAGATCCAGGGGGCAGGTCACCCCTCCACTTT. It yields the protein CSARDPGGRSPLHF.

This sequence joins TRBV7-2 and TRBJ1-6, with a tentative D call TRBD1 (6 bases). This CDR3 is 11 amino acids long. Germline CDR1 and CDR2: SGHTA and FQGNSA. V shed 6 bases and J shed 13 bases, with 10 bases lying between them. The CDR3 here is CASSQGRPLHF. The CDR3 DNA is TGTGCCAGCAGTCAGGGGCGGCCCCTCCACTTT.

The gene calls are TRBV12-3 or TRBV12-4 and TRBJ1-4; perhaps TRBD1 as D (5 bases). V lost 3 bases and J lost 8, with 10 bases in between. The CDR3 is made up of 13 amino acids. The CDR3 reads CASSFLTDEKLFF. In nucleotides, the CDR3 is TGTGCCAGCAGTTTTTTGACAGACGAAAAACTGTTTTTT.

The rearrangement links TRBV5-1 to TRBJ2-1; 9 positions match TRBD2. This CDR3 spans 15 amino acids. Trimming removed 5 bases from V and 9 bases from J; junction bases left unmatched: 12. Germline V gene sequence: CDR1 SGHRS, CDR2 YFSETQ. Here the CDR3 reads CASRLGTSSFGEQFF. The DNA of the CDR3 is TGCGCCAGCAGATTAGGGACTAGCTCCTTTGGTGAGCAGTTCTTC.

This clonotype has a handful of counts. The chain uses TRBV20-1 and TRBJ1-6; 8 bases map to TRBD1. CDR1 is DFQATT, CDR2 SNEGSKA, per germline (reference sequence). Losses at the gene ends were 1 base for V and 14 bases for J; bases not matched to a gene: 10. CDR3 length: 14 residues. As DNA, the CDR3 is TGCAGTGCTAGAGTCGGGACAGGTCTCGGGGCCCTCCACTTT. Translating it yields CSARVGTGLGALHF.

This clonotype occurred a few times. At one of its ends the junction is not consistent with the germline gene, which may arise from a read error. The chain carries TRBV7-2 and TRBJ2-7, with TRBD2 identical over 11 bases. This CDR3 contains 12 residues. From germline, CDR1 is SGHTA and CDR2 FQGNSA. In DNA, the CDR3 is TGTGCCAGCAGCTCGACTAGCGGGGATGCTCACTTC. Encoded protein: CASSSTSGDAHF.

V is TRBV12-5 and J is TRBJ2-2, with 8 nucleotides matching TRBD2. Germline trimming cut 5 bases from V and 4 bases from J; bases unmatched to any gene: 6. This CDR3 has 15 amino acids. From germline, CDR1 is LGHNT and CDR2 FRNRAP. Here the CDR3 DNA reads TGTGCTAGTGGTCGTAGCGGGATGGGCACCGGGGAGCTGTTTTTT. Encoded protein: CASGRSGMGTGELFF.

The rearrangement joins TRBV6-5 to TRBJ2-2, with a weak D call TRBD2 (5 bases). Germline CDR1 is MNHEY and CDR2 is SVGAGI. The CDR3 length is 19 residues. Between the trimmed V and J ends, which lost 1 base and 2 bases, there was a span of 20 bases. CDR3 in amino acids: CASSYYSSHHNPNTGELFF. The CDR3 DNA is TGTGCCAGCAGTTACTATTCTAGCCACCATAACCCCAACACCGGGGAGCTGTTTTTT.

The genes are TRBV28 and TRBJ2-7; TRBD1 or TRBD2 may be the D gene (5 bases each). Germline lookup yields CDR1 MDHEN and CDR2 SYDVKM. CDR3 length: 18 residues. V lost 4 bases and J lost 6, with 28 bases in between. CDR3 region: CASSYSRGRSGSTSEQYF. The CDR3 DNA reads TGTGCCAGCAGTTATTCCCGGGGCAGATCAGGGTCTACGAGCGAGCAGTACTTC.

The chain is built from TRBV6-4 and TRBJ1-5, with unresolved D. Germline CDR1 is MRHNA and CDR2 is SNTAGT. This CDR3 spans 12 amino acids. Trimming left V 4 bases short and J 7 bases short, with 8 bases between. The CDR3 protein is CASSARVQPQHF. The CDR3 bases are TGTGCCAGCAGTGCAAGGGTGCAGCCCCAGCATTTT.

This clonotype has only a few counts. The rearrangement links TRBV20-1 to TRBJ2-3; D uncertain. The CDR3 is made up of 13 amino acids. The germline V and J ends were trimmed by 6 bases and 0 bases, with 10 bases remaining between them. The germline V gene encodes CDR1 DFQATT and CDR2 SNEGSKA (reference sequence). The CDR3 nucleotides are TGCAGTGCCCGGTGGGCTAGCACAGATACGCAGTATTTT. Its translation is CSARWASTDTQYF.